Following are 8 T cell receptor beta chains from one sample sequenced in a study of shared clonotypes between healthy human individuals. TCRdb's table, derived via immunoSEQ multiplex PCR, lists solely in-frame clones and lacks some. Of roughly 590,000 clones in the sample, just under 97% were seen once. Naive CD8 isolation took CD45RO-negative cells positively selected for CCR7 and excluded terminally differentiated effector memory CD45RA+ cells. Sequences were obtained from naive CD8+ T cells sorted from blood. The source of these receptors is a woman aged 30 to 39 in good health.

The rearrangement links TRBV7-8 to TRBJ2-1; weak D call: TRBD2 (6 bases). V was shortened by 5 bases and J by 7 bases, with 15 bases between the two germline ends. The germline CDR1 and CDR2 sequences are SGHVS and FQNEAQ. The CDR3 is made up of 14 amino acids. CDR3 sequence: CASSRPSSENEQFF. DNA of the CDR3: TGTGCCAGCAGCCGGCCCTCTAGCGAAAATGAGCAGTTCTTC.

The chain links TRBV28 to TRBJ2-7; the D gene is possibly TRBD2 (5 bases). Trimming removed 6 bases from V and 0 bases from J, with 15 bases in between. This CDR3 has 15 amino acids. CDR1 and CDR2 from the germline V gene are MDHEN and SYDVKM. CDR3 coding DNA: TGTGCCAGCAGCTGGGGAGAAACAAACTCCTACGAGCAGTACTTC. Its translation is CASSWGETNSYEQYF.

The gene calls are TRBV15 and TRBJ1-5; possible D gene TRBD1, 6 bases. Trimming pared 0 bases from V and 0 bases from J, leaving 12 bases between. Germline V lookup: CDR1 LNHNV, CDR2 YYDKDF (reference sequence). The CDR3 spans 17 residues. The CDR3 DNA reads TGTGCCACCAGCAGAGAGGGGGCAGAATATAGCAATCAGCCCCAGCATTTT. Amino acids: CATSREGAEYSNQPQHF.

V usage is TRBV30 and J usage is TRBJ1-1; D possibly corresponds to TRBD1 (5 bases). Germline assignment: CDR1 GTSNPN and CDR2 SVGIG (reference sequence). This CDR3 has 12 residues. Trimming removed 6 bases at V and 0 bases at J, with 8 bases between. In nucleotides, the CDR3 is TGTGCCTGTGTGACAGTGAACACTGAAGCTTTCTTT. This translates into CACVTVNTEAFF.

The chain couples TRBV2 to TRBJ2-7; tentatively, D is TRBD1 (6 bases). The CDR3 covers 13 residues. The V gene lost 8 bases and the J gene lost 6 bases, with 17 bases spanning the gap. The V gene's germline CDR1 is SNHLY and CDR2 FYNNEI. CDR3 amino acids: CASGWGQGFEQYF. DNA of the CDR3: TGTGCCAGCGGATGGGGGCAGGGGTTCGAGCAGTACTTC.

This chain connects TRBV13 to TRBJ2-1; no clear D. V lost 3 bases to trimming and J lost 9 bases, with 12 bases between them. CDR1 PRHDT and CDR2 FYEKMQ come from the germline V gene (reference sequence). CDR3 length: 13 residues. CDR3 sequence (DNA): TGTGCCAGCAGCTTTTCCCAATTCGGTGAGCAGTTCTTC. Protein product: CASSFSQFGEQFF. Filled out from reference TRBV13 and TRBJ2-1, the complete variable domain reads AAGVIQSPRHLIKEKRETATLKCYPIPRHDTVYWYQQGPGQDPQFLISFYEKMQSDKGSIPDRFSAQQFSDYHSELNMSSLELGDSALYFCASSFSQFGEQFFGPGTRLTVL.

V gene TRBV29-1 combines with J gene TRBJ1-2; D is unresolved. With 3 bases removed from V and 2 bases from J, the gap between germline ends came to 16 bases. Germline assignment: CDR1 SQVTM and CDR2 ANQGSEA. The length of the CDR3 is 15 residues. CDR3 in amino acids: CSVDQREGNNYGYTF. The CDR3 nucleotides read TGCAGCGTTGATCAACGTGAGGGTAACAACTATGGCTACACCTTC. Drawing the rest from reference TRBV29-1 and TRBJ1-2, the complete variable domain is SAVISQKPSRDICQRGTSLTIQCQVDSQVTMMFWYRQQPGQSLTLIATANQGSEATYESGFVIDKFPISRPNLTFSTLTVSNMSPEDSSIYLCSVDQREGNNYGYTFGSGTRLTVV.

This clone occurred once. In the same sample, other DNA sequences code for this CDR3. This chain uses TRBV5-4 with TRBJ2-7; no definite D call. The CDR3 has 12 amino acids. From germline, CDR1 is SGHNT and CDR2 YYREEE (reference sequence). V lost 0 bases to trimming and J lost 2 bases, with 3 bases between them. This CDR3 reads CASSLGAYEQYF. In DNA form, the CDR3 reads TGTGCCAGCAGCTTGGGAGCCTACGAGCAGTACTTC.